This T cell receptor (beta chain) was observed in a study of control samples from healthy donors and cancer patients (TCRdb year 2020). Reading the germline V gene gives CDR1 SGHRS and CDR2 YFSETQ. At the junction V is shortened by 4 bases and J by 10 bases; bases outside the gene matches: 8. The CDR3 measures 13 amino acids from cysteine to phenylalanine. The DNA shown is the 39-base CDR3, in frame from base 1. The library relied on the immunoSEQ multiplex PCR assay. TCRdb stores this immuneACCESS table with in-frame sequences only. Part of the clones is absent; in the studies checked, under half of the shortfall reflects unresolved V genes, and no reason is known for the rest. The sample table lists approximately 70,000 clones, approximately 90% of them with a count of one. The top ten constitute 1% to 1.5% of the sample. In regard to this clone: Its antigen is not yet known. The record has no base qualities; no much larger clone is one base away.

Specimen: PBMCs. The origin of this receptor is a woman aged 45-60 years with colorectal cancer. The chain joins TRBV5-1 to TRBJ2-1; 7 bases in the junction line up with TRBD1. The DNA sequence is TGCGCCAGCAGCATGGGACAGAAAGTAGAGCAGTTCTTC. It translates to CASSMGQKVEQFF.